This T cell receptor (beta chain) was sequenced during a study of identical twins. Whole-study results and caveats: Abundant cord blood beta clonotypes carried fewer insertions; memory repertoires showed none.

This clonotype was recorded a few times. Its cognate antigen is unknown. V lost 6 bases, J lost 0 bases, and 4 bases stayed unmatched. The CDR3 totals 16 residues. MiXCR, run by TCRdb on the 5' RACE reads, gives a single entry per CDR3 protein. Here the sample spans a few hundred thousand distinct CDR3 sequences, 8% to 9.5% being singletons. The data also belong to a second study, concerning yellow fever vaccine responses in identical twins.

The sequenced sample was CD8+ T cells sorted from blood. This sequence was found in a woman aged 18-30 years in good health. The gene calls are TRBV12-3 or TRBV12-4 and TRBJ2-7, with 14 bases fitting TRBD2. The CDR3 region is CASRGLAGDTSYEQYF. CDR3 nucleotide sequence: TGTGCCAGCAGGGGACTAGCGGGAGATACCTCCTACGAGCAGTACTTC.